This T cell receptor beta chain was captured in a study of shared clonotypes between healthy human individuals. Whole-study results and caveats: Generally, naive subsets (rather than memory subsets) showed larger estimated richness. In this cohort, only blood was sampled, and tissue repertoires likely differ.

On this clone itself: Antigen specificity is unknown.

Sequencing used immunoSEQ multiplex PCR; TCRdb keeps in-frame clones, though not all of them. The sample yields about 640,000 clones, 60% to 80% seen once. The germline CDR1 and CDR2 sequences are SGHDN and FVKESK. V was shortened by 6 bases and J by 12 bases, with 14 bases between the two germline ends. This CDR3 has 11 residues. The sequencing sample was made of memory CD4+ T cells sorted from blood. Noted subset: CD45RA-negative fraction. The receptor was isolated from a woman aged 30 to 39 in good health. The rearrangement joins TRBV14 to TRBJ1-1; D is perhaps TRBD1 (5 bases). In nucleotides, the CDR3 is TGTGCCAGCAGTGCGGGGCGGTCGACTTTCTTT. It encodes CASSAGRSTFF.